The TCR beta chain under discussion was sequenced for a study of blood T cells in healthy people across ages. PBMCs, at least 6.5 million per sample, were isolated. Through a sample-barcoded 5' primer and a J-beta primer mix, a second PCR was run for about 6 to 11 cycles. TCRdb re-analysed the 5' RACE reads in MiXCR, keeping a single row per CDR3 protein. This repertoire shows 800,000 to 950,000 distinct CDR3 sequences, roughly 40% found once; its top ten account for 13%. The V gene lost 3 bases and the J gene lost 0 bases, with 10 bases spanning the gap. Germline V lookup: CDR1 LNHDA, CDR2 SQIVND (reference sequence). This CDR3 contains 15 residues.

The TCR comes from a man younger than 35 in good health. Source material: blood. The J gene is TRBJ2-3, the V gene TRBV19; D remains ambiguous. This CDR3 reads CASSISLTSTDTQYF. CDR3 sequence (DNA): TGTGCCAGTAGTATTAGTCTCACTAGCACAGATACGCAGTATTTT.